This TCR beta chain stems from a study of human T cells and chemical hapten exposure. Time point described: pre-sensitization, week 0. Sample treatment: therapeutic diphenylcyclopropenone sensitization with weekly scalp DPC. TCRdb called the RACE reads again in MiXCR, with one record for every CDR3 protein. The sample records around 120,000 distinct CDR3 sequences, less than 15% being singletons. The germline V gene has CDR1 DFQATT and CDR2 SNEGSKA (reference sequence). V was clipped by 3 bases and J by 7 bases, with 10 bases between them. The length of the CDR3 is 13 residues. This clonotype showed up just a few times.

The J gene is TRBJ1-6, the V gene TRBV20-1, with a possible D match to TRBD1 (5 bases). The source was whole blood, collected in connection with sensitization to the hapten diphenylcyclopropenone (DPC). This TCR was sampled from a woman aged 18-29 years with alopecia areata. Some clones in this sample may be carry-over from other donors' samples. CDR3 DNA: TGCAGTGCTAGCGAGACAGCAAATTCACCCCTCCACTTT. This sequence encodes CSASETANSPLHF.